The 6 T cell receptor beta chains listed next were all sequenced from one sample in a study of regulatory T cells in long-lasting Graves disease. Both iRepertoire HTBI primers and Arm-PCR of CDR3 regions were used to build the TCR beta libraries. TCRdb ran MiXCR on the multiplex PCR reads and lists one entry per CDR3 protein. Among hundreds of thousands of distinct CDR3 sequences listed, approximately 16% were seen once. This sample's time point: newly diagnosed GD, antithyroid drugs for less than 3 months. RNA isolated from PBMCs was used to make the TCR library. The same sample was also used in a study of T cells in Graves' hyperthyroidism and ophthalmopathy.

The specimen was peripheral blood mononuclear cells (PBMCs), collected at new diagnosis, from a patient treated with antithyroid drugs. The receptors shown here come from a woman aged 30 to 39 with Graves disease.

Many counts were recorded for this clonotype. The V gene is TRBV15, the J gene TRBJ2-3; no reliable D call. The V end was cut by 3 bases, the J end by 2 bases, with 9 bases between. The CDR3 totals 14 residues. The germline V gene has CDR1 LNHNV and CDR2 YYDKDF (reference sequence). CDR3: CATSSNSFTDTQYF. CDR3 DNA sequence: TGTGCCACCAGCAGCAATAGCTTCACAGATACGCAGTATTTT. The full variable domain, with the rest looked up from reference TRBV15 and TRBJ2-3, is DAMVIQNPRYQVTQFGKPVTLSCSQTLNHNVMYWYQQKSSQAPKLLFHYYDKDFNNEADTPDNFQSRRPNTSFCFLDIRSPGLGDTAMYLCATSSNSFTDTQYFGPGTRLTVL.

The sample holds many counts of this clonotype. The CDR3 loop is CASSFDAGTSGLWTQYF. CDR3 coding DNA: TGTGCCAGCAGTTTCGACGCCGGGACTAGCGGCCTTTGGACCCAGTACTTC. The chain has TRBV6-9 and TRBJ2-5, with 11 bases matching TRBD2. CDR1 and CDR2 (germline): MNHGY, SVAAGI. The CDR3 runs 17 residues. Unmatched junction bases numbered 14, after V lost 4 bases and J lost 7 bases.

The chain is built from TRBV7-8 and TRBJ2-7, with 7 bases identical to TRBD2. Unmatched junction bases numbered 6, after V lost 4 bases and J lost 0 bases. Germline V gene lookup returns CDR1 SGHVS and CDR2 FQNEAQ. The length of the CDR3 is 15 residues. Written as DNA, the CDR3 is TGTGCCAGCAGCTGGGAGGGCGGACCCTCCTACGAGCAGTACTTC. Translated, it gives CASSWEGGPSYEQYF.

This chain connects TRBV20-1 to TRBJ2-7, with 9 positions matching TRBD2. CDR1 is DFQATT, CDR2 SNEGSKA, per germline (reference sequence). J gave up 6 bases and V 3 bases, and 6 bases lay outside the gene matches. The CDR3 is made up of 13 amino acids. CDR3 sequence reads: CSASPLAGLEQYF. CDR3 nucleotide sequence: TGCAGTGCTAGTCCTCTAGCGGGACTCGAGCAGTACTTC.

This clonotype occurred a few times. The V gene is TRBV5-1, the J gene TRBJ2-1; 8 bases are a match to TRBD1. Germline loops: CDR1 SGHRS, CDR2 YFSETQ. CDR3 length equals 16 residues. V was clipped by 4 bases and J by 0 bases; unmatched bases: 6. DNA for the CDR3: TGCGCCAGCAGCATTCGGACAGGGAGCTCCTACAATGAGCAGTTCTTC. Encoded protein: CASSIRTGSSYNEQFF.

About this clonotype itself: A much bigger clone sits one base away, suggesting this may be a read error. The rearrangement joins TRBV6-2 or TRBV6-3 to TRBJ2-7; D is perhaps TRBD1 (6 bases). The germline gives CDR1 MNHEY, CDR2 SVGEGT. The CDR3 spans 15 residues. This chain's CDR3 is CASSYRAGERYDQYF. CDR3 DNA: TGTGCCAGCAGTTACCGGGCAGGGGAAAGGTACGACCAGTACTTC.